This TCR beta chain was captured in a study of blood T cell repertoires in COVID-19. The overall study: COVID-19 samples collected from the United States, Italy and Spain covered acute and convalescent phases.

Germline assignment: CDR1 SGDLS and CDR2 YYNGEE. The CDR3 is made up of 15 amino acids. J was trimmed by 9 bases and V by 0 bases; bases with no gene match: 6. The table came from immunoSEQ multiplex PCR; TCRdb's copy has only in-frame clones and leaves some out. The profile covers fewer than 250,000 clones, with 84% appearing a single time and around 2.9% taken by the ten largest. Participants were aged about 18 to 90 years, lived in 24 US areas, and enrolled virtually. Within 2 weeks before study entry, exposed participants met a COVID-19 case. This receptor was obtained from a woman in her 30s who had been exposed to COVID-19. Material: PBMCs or T cells enriched from blood (not recorded which). The chain combines TRBV9 with TRBJ1-6; the match to TRBD1 covers 7 bases. CDR3 sequence reads: CASSVAETGFSPLHF. CDR3 nucleotides: TGTGCCAGCAGCGTAGCTGAGACAGGGTTTTCACCCCTCCACTTT.